This record concerns one TCR beta chain sequence. Its matching antigen is unknown. The data are from a study of cytomegalovirus exposure and HLA in healthy donors. Whole-study results and caveats: The study reported that TCR beta sequences accurately predicted HLA-A and HLA-B alleles in most subjects. For cytomegalovirus status, the classifier reportedly gave diagnoses with high specificity and sensitivity. Available immune exposure information was restricted to CMV serostatus only. According to an earlier analysis, most TCR beta V segments yielded productive rearrangements about 90% or about 30% of the time.

The CDR3 has 16 residues. Trimming cost V 3 bases and J 0 bases, with 9 bases left between them. Per germline, CDR1 SGHDN and CDR2 FVKESK. The primer mix had 60 Vbeta and 13 Jbeta primers. Method: immunoSEQ multiplex PCR; TCRdb's copy keeps in-frame clones and lacks some. The sample includes 100,000 to 120,000 clones, roughly two thirds seen only once; the top ten take roughly 8.3%. The V call is TRBV14, the J call TRBJ2-6, with D uncertain. The sequence derives from a man between 18 and 29 years old in good health and CMV-seropositive. The specimen sequenced was PBMCs. For the CDR3, the DNA is TGTGCCAGCAGCCAGGCCTCTAGCTCTGGGGCCAACGTCCTGACTTTC. This gives the protein CASSQASSSGANVLTF.